The 10 T cell receptor beta chains listed next were all sequenced from one sample in a study of circulating and synovial CD4+ cells in juvenile arthritis (dated by TCRdb to 2014 to 2015). Libraries were constructed by the immunoSEQ multiplex PCR assay. TCRdb took over this immuneACCESS table, retaining in-frame rearrangements with V and J assigned. Such tables are incomplete; in checked studies, under half of the missing clones stem from an unresolved V gene, and the remainder is unexplained. For this sample the table gives some 30,000 clones, of which 90% to 95% were detected only once. Of the sample, about 3.1% falls within the top ten clones. The material sequenced was CD4+ T cells from blood. The receptors stem from a human donor with juvenile idiopathic arthritis.

The V call is TRBV5-4, the J call TRBJ2-7; TRBD2 aligns across 8 bases. The CDR3 runs 16 residues. Trimming at V came to 4 bases and at J to 2 bases, leaving 11 bases not matched to a gene. The germline V gene has CDR1 SGHNT and CDR2 YYREEE (reference sequence). The CDR3 DNA reads as TGTGCCAGCAGCCCTCGGGGGGGGGCTGTGGCCTACGAGCAGTACTTC. It translates to CASSPRGGAVAYEQYF.

Notes on this clone: Distinct nucleotide sequences in the sample also encode this CDR3. The chain links TRBV19 to TRBJ1-5; possible D gene TRBD1, 5 bases. Germline CDR1 reads LNHDA; CDR2 reads SQIVND (reference sequence). V lost 4 bases and J lost 3, with 10 bases in between. The CDR3 loop spans 14 amino acids. CDR3 DNA: TGTGCCAGTAGTACCGGGGGGTACAATCAGCCCCAGCATTTT. Translated: CASSTGGYNQPQHF.

The J gene is TRBJ2-5, the V gene TRBV5-1; 7 bases align to TRBD2. Per the germline V gene, CDR1 is SGHRS and CDR2 is YFSETQ. The CDR3 loop spans 14 amino acids. Trimming took 0 bases from V and 6 from J; bases not matched to a gene: 5. CDR3 in amino acids: CASSLDFGGKTQYF. CDR3 bases: TGCGCCAGCAGCTTGGATTTCGGGGGGAAGACCCAGTACTTC.

V gene TRBV19 combines with J gene TRBJ1-1, with 7 bases matching TRBD1. CDR3 length: 16 residues. Germline values: CDR1 LNHDA, CDR2 SQIVND (reference sequence). With V trimmed by 6 bases and J by 1 base, 11 bases remained unmatched. The CDR3 region is CASSTPRQGGNTEAFF. The DNA of the CDR3 is TGTGCCAGTAGCACCCCCCGACAGGGCGGGAACACTGAAGCTTTCTTT.

V and J are TRBV19 and TRBJ2-1; possibly TRBD1 for D (6 bases). V shed 10 bases and J shed 8 bases, with 18 bases lying between them. CDR1 and CDR2 (germline): LNHDA, SQIVND (reference sequence). This CDR3 comprises 13 residues. The CDR3 here is CATQPERGYEQFF. CDR3 sequence (DNA): TGTGCCACCCAACCTGAGAGGGGGTATGAGCAGTTCTTC.

The chain uses TRBV9 and TRBJ2-5; 8 bases are a match to TRBD2. The CDR3 length is 16 residues. Germline V gives CDR1 SGDLS, CDR2 YYNGEE. The V and J ends lost 1 base and 5 bases, in that order; junction bases with no gene match: 10. The CDR3 bases are TGTGCCAGCAGCGTAATTTCGTCCGGGAGGGGTGAGACCCAGTACTTC. Its protein product is CASSVISSGRGETQYF.

This clone showed up just once. The chain carries TRBV10-3 and TRBJ1-2; 7 bases line up with TRBD1. CDR3 length: 13 residues. Germline V CDR1 and CDR2: ENHRY, SYGVKD. V dropped 7 bases and J dropped 6; count of bases not matched to a gene: 8. DNA for the CDR3: TGTGCCATCAAGGATACAGGGGTGCATGGCTACACCTTC. Protein: CAIKDTGVHGYTF.

The V gene is TRBV30, the J gene TRBJ1-5; unclear D gene. CDR1 is GTSNPN, CDR2 SVGIG, per germline (reference sequence). The CDR3 totals 10 residues. V lost 4 bases and J lost 8, with 6 bases in between. The CDR3 loop reads CAWKGEPQHF. For the CDR3, the DNA is TGTGCCTGGAAAGGAGAGCCCCAGCATTTT.

CDR3 sequence: CASSPTGNLYEQYF. CDR3 nucleotides: TGTGCCAGCAGCCCTACAGGGAACCTCTACGAGCAGTACTTC. The chain uses TRBV9 and TRBJ2-7; tentative D call: TRBD1 (6 bases). V lost 4 bases and J 3 bases, leaving 14 bases between the germline ends. This CDR3 region has 14 residues. Germline-derived CDR1 and CDR2 are SGDLS and YYNGEE.

CDR3 sequence (DNA): TGTGCCAGCAGCTTGGGGCAGGGAATAGGAACTGAAGCTTTCTTT. Translating it yields CASSLGQGIGTEAFF. This rearrangement joins TRBV5-4 to TRBJ1-1; D might be TRBD1 (5 bases). With 0 bases removed from V and 5 bases from J, the gap between germline ends came to 14 bases. The CDR3 runs 15 residues. CDR1 and CDR2 (germline): SGHNT, YYREEE (reference sequence).